This TCR beta chain was documented in a study of cytomegalovirus exposure and HLA in healthy donors. PCR primers comprised 60 Vbeta and 13 Jbeta primers. The repertoire was sequenced with immunoSEQ multiplex PCR; TCRdb's copy has only in-frame clones and lacks some. The sample consists of some 150,000 clones, about 78% of them appearing once. CDR1 is SNHLY, CDR2 FYNNEI, per germline. The CDR3 spans 14 residues. V was pared by 3 bases and J by 2 bases, with 8 bases between. The TCR comes from a man between 45 and 60 years old in good health and CMV-seropositive. Sequences were obtained from PBMCs. V gene TRBV2 combines with J gene TRBJ1-3, with D unclear. This chain's CDR3 is CASSEWGAGNTIYF. For the CDR3, the DNA is TGTGCCAGCAGTGAGTGGGGAGCTGGAAACACCATATATTTT.